This T cell receptor (beta chain) was retrieved from a study of T cell repertoires in cytomegalovirus infection. Across the study: It was recently identified HLA-C-restricted and well-studied HLA-B-restricted CMV epitopes that the study used. Evidence of both CMV infection and a matching HLA type came from public TCR beta signatures.

Study conclusions and caveats: The study found HLA-C-restricted CMV-specific TCR beta clonotypes dominating the ex vivo response.

Details on this clonotype: What it binds is not known.

TCRdb passed the reads through MiXCR, listing each CDR3 protein once. The sample consists of 550,000 to 850,000 distinct CDR3 sequences, roughly a third of them appearing once. The specimen comprised cultured PBMCs, sampled from culture after CMV antigen stimulation. This clonotype was obtained from a human donor in good health (CMV status not recorded). Some clones in this sample may be carry-over from other donors' samples.

The CDR3 region has the DNA TGTGCCAGCAGTGACTCTGGCGGTTCCGAATCTGAGCAGTTCTTC. Amino acids: CASSDSGGSESEQFF. This chain links TRBV6-4 with TRBJ2-1; D gene uncertain. The CDR3 is made up of 15 amino acids. V was trimmed by 0 bases and J by 9 bases, leaving 15 bases between them. Germline CDR1 MRHNA, CDR2 SNTAGT.